The 23 T cell receptor beta chains reported below all come from one sample, sequenced in a study of blood T cells in healthy people across ages. Through a sample-barcoded 5' primer and a J-beta primer mix, a second PCR was run for roughly 7 to 11 cycles. From the 5' RACE reads, TCRdb called clonotypes with MiXCR, one entry per CDR3 protein. The sample carries 650,000 to 900,000 distinct CDR3 sequences, around two thirds recorded once. Sequencing was carried out using blood. These receptors all come from a man aged 30 to 39 in good health.

V gene TRBV2 combines with J gene TRBJ2-3, with D uncertain. V was clipped by 7 bases and J by 4 bases, with 3 bases between them. Germline CDR1 reads SNHLY; CDR2 reads FYNNEI. CDR3 length: 10 amino acids. CDR3 sequence (DNA): TGTGCCAGCAAGGCAGATACGCAGTATTTT. It specifies CASKADTQYF.

This clonotype was seen a few times. The V call is TRBV27, the J call TRBJ2-3, with D possibly being TRBD1 or TRBD2 (6 bases each). The CDR3 contains 13 residues. V dropped 8 bases and J dropped 6 bases, with 15 bases sitting between them. Germline V gene lookup returns CDR1 MNHEY and CDR2 SMNVEV (reference sequence). This CDR3 reads CASGGGGWDTQYF. CDR3 DNA sequence: TGTGCCAGCGGCGGAGGGGGTTGGGATACGCAGTATTTT.

The V call is TRBV6-6, the J call TRBJ2-7, with TRBD2 matching 7 bases. CDR1 is MNHNY, CDR2 SVGAGI, per germline (reference sequence). The CDR3 sequence is 15 residues long. J gave up 3 bases and V 7 bases, and 12 bases lay outside the gene matches. CDR3 DNA sequence: TGTGCCAGCACCCGGCTGGGGGGGAACGTCTACGAGCAGTACTTC. Protein: CASTRLGGNVYEQYF.

Notes on this clonotype: An end of the junction does not agree with germline; a read error may underlie this. The chain combines TRBV7-7 with TRBJ2-1; 8 bases are shared with TRBD2. The CDR3 length is 17 residues. Germline V gene lookup returns CDR1 SSHAT and CDR2 FNYEAQ (reference sequence). The CDR3 DNA reads as TGTGCTAGCAGCTTAGCCCCCCCCCCGGGGGGGGTGCGTGAGCAGTTCTTC. Its protein is CASSLAPPPGGVREQFF.

The chain is built from TRBV5-1 and TRBJ2-7; D is ambiguous. The CDR3 is made up of 17 amino acids. Germline V CDR1 and CDR2: SGHRS, YFSETQ. Trimming removed 0 bases at V and 4 bases at J, with 20 bases between. In DNA form, the CDR3 reads TGCGCCAGCAGCTTGGATCTACAGTCGGCAATAGGTTACGAGCAGTACTTC. It is translated as CASSLDLQSAIGYEQYF.

This sequence joins TRBV10-3 and TRBJ2-7; 12 nucleotides align to TRBD2. Germline CDR1 and CDR2: ENHRY and SYGVKD. CDR3 size: 16 residues. Germline trimming cut 3 bases from V and 7 bases from J; bases unmatched to any gene: 10. The DNA for the CDR3 is TGTGCCATCAGTGACTCCGCTAGCGGGGGGGCAGGGGAGCAGTACTTC. This translates into CAISDSASGGAGEQYF.

This clonotype was seen only a few times. The chain couples TRBV7-9 to TRBJ2-4, with TRBD2 identical over 7 bases. The J call is doubtful: the DNA matches TRBJ2-7 better. Germline V gene lookup returns CDR1 SEHNR and CDR2 FQNEAQ (reference sequence). The CDR3 covers 15 residues. CDR3 sequence reads: CASSPASGGSYEQYF. The CDR3 nucleotides are TGTGCCAGCAGCCCCGCTAGCGGCGGATCCTACGAGCAGTACTTC.

CDR3: CASRPFSSTDTQYF. For the CDR3, the DNA is TGTGCCAGCAGGCCATTCAGTAGCACAGATACGCAGTATTTT. The chain combines TRBV7-2 with TRBJ2-3; D remains ambiguous. V lost 6 bases and J lost 0, with 10 bases in between. The CDR3 consists of 14 residues. Germline V gene data show CDR1 as SGHTA and CDR2 as FQGNSA.

This clonotype turned up a few times. The rearrangement links TRBV7-9 to TRBJ2-7; possibly TRBD1 or TRBD2 for D (5 bases each). The V end was cut by 5 bases, the J end by 0 bases, with 14 bases between. The germline CDR1 and CDR2 sequences are SEHNR and FQNEAQ (reference sequence). This CDR3 contains 15 residues. CDR3 protein: CASSQEGPSSYEQYF. Here the CDR3 DNA reads TGTGCCAGCAGCCAAGAGGGGCCCAGCTCCTACGAGCAGTACTTC.

The chain carries TRBV12-3 or TRBV12-4 and TRBJ1-2, with D tentatively TRBD1 (6 bases). Deletions cut 3 bases from V and 8 bases from J, with 13 bases between. CDR3 length: 13 amino acids. The CDR3, as DNA: TGTGCCAGCAGTTTGACCCAGGGGACAGGCTACACCTTC. It is translated as CASSLTQGTGYTF.

The rearrangement uses TRBV28 and TRBJ1-4; no firm D call. Deletions cut 8 bases from V and 5 bases from J, with 12 bases between. This CDR3 comprises 13 residues. Per germline, CDR1 MDHEN and CDR2 SYDVKM. The CDR3 is CASLGALNEKLFF. CDR3 nucleotide sequence: TGTGCCAGCCTCGGTGCCTTAAATGAAAAACTGTTTTTT. The full variable domain, in which reference TRBV28 and TRBJ1-4 provide the parts outside the CDR3, is DVKVTQSSRYLVKRTGEKVFLECVQDMDHENMFWYRQDPGLGLRLIYFSYDVKMKEKGDIPEGYSVSREKKERFSLILESASTNQTSMYLCASLGALNEKLFFGSGTQLSVL.

The J gene is TRBJ2-2, the V gene TRBV12-3 or TRBV12-4, with TRBD2 matching over 9 bases. The CDR3 is 17 residues long. The ends lost 5 bases at V and 2 bases at J; junction bases unmatched: 9. CDR3 DNA: TGTGCCAGCAGTCCCGGAGGTAGCGGGGGTAACACCGGGGAGCTGTTTTTT. Protein product: CASSPGGSGGNTGELFF.

This clonotype was counted once. This chain joins TRBV29-1 and TRBJ1-1; the D gene is possibly TRBD1 (5 bases). The CDR3 consists of 13 residues. Germline V gives CDR1 SQVTM, CDR2 ANQGSEA. V gave up 7 bases and J gave up 3 bases, with 15 bases separating them. The CDR3 loop reads CSGGLSGHTEAFF. The CDR3 coding sequence is TGCAGCGGTGGACTGTCAGGGCACACTGAAGCTTTCTTT.

This sequence joins TRBV15 and TRBJ2-7; D gene uncertain. V lost 1 base and J 0 bases, leaving 7 bases between the germline ends. The CDR3 has 14 residues. Per the germline V gene, CDR1 is LNHNV and CDR2 is YYDKDF (reference sequence). CDR3 sequence reads: CATSRVRTSYEQYF. DNA of the CDR3: TGTGCCACCAGCAGAGTCCGAACCTCCTACGAGCAGTACTTC.

The chain links TRBV6-6 to TRBJ2-2; 9 bases align to TRBD2. CDR1 and CDR2 (germline): MNHNY, SVGAGI (reference sequence). Germline trimming cut 0 bases from V and 1 base from J; bases unmatched to any gene: 0. This CDR3 is 16 amino acids long. The chain's CDR3 is CASSYSSGGNTGELFF. CDR3 coding DNA: TGTGCCAGCAGTTACTCTAGCGGGGGGAACACCGGGGAGCTGTTTTTT.

The chain recombines TRBV7-2 with TRBJ2-7; D assignment may be TRBD1 or TRBD2 (7 bases each). CDR1 is SGHTA, CDR2 FQGNSA, per germline. V lost 5 bases, J lost 3 bases, and 20 bases lay in between. The CDR3 spans 16 residues. The CDR3 here is CASSPRGGAVVYEQYF. DNA for the CDR3: TGTGCCAGCAGCCCCAGGGGGGGGGCTGTAGTCTACGAGCAGTACTTC.

This clonotype was seen a few times. Here the CDR3 DNA reads TGCGCCAGCAGCCAGCAGATCGCCACAGGGTTAGGATCCTACGAGCAGTACTTC. The encoded protein is CASSQQIATGLGSYEQYF. V and J are TRBV5-1 and TRBJ2-7; perhaps TRBD1 as D (6 bases). The V and J ends lost 4 bases and 1 base respectively, with 24 bases between them. The CDR3 extends over 18 amino acids. Germline CDR1 is SGHRS and CDR2 is YFSETQ. The variable domain in full, completed from reference TRBV5-1 and TRBJ2-7, reads KAGVTQTPRYLIKTRGQQVTLSCSPISGHRSVSWYQQTPGQGLQFLFEYFSETQRNKGNFPGRFSGRQFSNSRSEMNVSTLELGDSALYLCASSQQIATGLGSYEQYFGPGTRLTVT.

This chain connects TRBV5-1 to TRBJ1-4; D remains unclear. CDR3 length: 14 residues. Germline CDR1 and CDR2: SGHRS and YFSETQ. The V gene lost 2 bases and the J gene lost 3 bases, with 8 bases spanning the gap. CDR3 coding DNA: TGCGCCAGCAGCTTCGGAAAACCTAATGAAAAACTGTTTTTT. Translating it yields CASSFGKPNEKLFF.

The chain carries TRBV12-3 or TRBV12-4 and TRBJ1-5; 11 bases match TRBD1. The V and J ends lost 4 bases and 4 bases, in that order; junction bases with no gene match: 3. This CDR3 spans 15 amino acids. This CDR3 reads CASSYGQGANQPQHF. DNA of the CDR3: TGTGCCAGCAGTTACGGACAGGGGGCGAATCAGCCCCAGCATTTT.

This sequence joins TRBV9 and TRBJ1-5, with a tentative D call TRBD1 (6 bases). Looked up from germline, CDR1 is SGDLS and CDR2 is YYNGEE. V lost 3 bases and J lost 5, with 15 bases in between. The CDR3 spans 15 residues. CDR3 nucleotide sequence: TGTGCCAGCAGCGCCGCAGGGGAATTTGATCAGCCCCAGCATTTT. It encodes CASSAAGEFDQPQHF.

This CDR3 is CASSLSPLGSYEQYF. CDR3 sequence (DNA): TGTGCCAGCAGCCTCTCACCCCTGGGGTCCTACGAGCAGTACTTC. V gene TRBV27 combines with J gene TRBJ2-7; D not resolved. The CDR3 is 15 residues long. The germline gives CDR1 MNHEY, CDR2 SMNVEV (reference sequence). The germline V and J ends were trimmed by 6 bases and 1 base, with 16 bases remaining between them.

The gene calls are TRBV3-1 and TRBJ1-1, with D unclear. Germline V CDR1 and CDR2: LGHDT, YNNKEL (reference sequence). The germline V and J ends were trimmed by 1 base and 7 bases, with 10 bases remaining between them. The CDR3 is 13 residues long. The CDR3 DNA is TGTGCCAGCAGCCAAGCGGGCTCAGTTGAAGCTTTCTTT. Translation: CASSQAGSVEAFF.

V and J are TRBV27 and TRBJ2-1; no clear D. This CDR3 spans 11 amino acids. CDR1 and CDR2 from the germline V gene are MNHEY and SMNVEV (reference sequence). The germline V and J ends were trimmed by 3 bases and 7 bases, with 4 bases remaining between them. The CDR3 loop is CASSFENEQFF. The CDR3 bases are TGTGCCAGCAGTTTCGAAAATGAGCAGTTCTTC.